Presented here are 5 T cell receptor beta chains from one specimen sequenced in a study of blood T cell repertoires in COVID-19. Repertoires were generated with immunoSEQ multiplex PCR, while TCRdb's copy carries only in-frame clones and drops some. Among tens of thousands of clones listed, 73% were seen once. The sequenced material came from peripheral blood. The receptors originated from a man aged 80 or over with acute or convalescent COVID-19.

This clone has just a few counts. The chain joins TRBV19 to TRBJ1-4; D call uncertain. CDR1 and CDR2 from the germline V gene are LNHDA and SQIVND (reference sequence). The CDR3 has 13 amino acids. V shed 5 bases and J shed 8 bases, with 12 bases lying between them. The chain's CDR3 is CASSWTTKEKLFF. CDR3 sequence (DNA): TGTGCCAGTAGTTGGACTACGAAGGAAAAACTGTTTTTT.

CDR3 region: CASSPQGVEQFF. The CDR3 bases are TGTGCCAGCAGCCCACAGGGGGTTGAGCAGTTCTTC. This chain links TRBV7-9 with TRBJ2-1, with 8 bases that match TRBD1. The CDR3 runs 12 residues. CDR1 and CDR2 (germline): SEHNR, FQNEAQ (reference sequence). V dropped 5 bases and J dropped 9; count of bases not matched to a gene: 3. Together with reference TRBV7-9 and TRBJ2-1, the CDR3 gives the full variable domain: DTGVSQNPRHKITKRGQNVTFRCDPISEHNRLYWYRQTLGQGPEFLTYFQNEAQLEKSRLLSDRFSAERPKGSFSTLEIQRTEQGDSAMYLCASSPQGVEQFFGPGTRLTVL.

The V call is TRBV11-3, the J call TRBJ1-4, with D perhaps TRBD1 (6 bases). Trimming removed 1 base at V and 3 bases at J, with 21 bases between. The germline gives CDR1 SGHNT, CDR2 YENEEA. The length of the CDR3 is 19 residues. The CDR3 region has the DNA TGTGCCAGCAGCTTAGGAACAGGGAGCCCTAAGGCGGCTAATGAAAAACTGTTTTTT. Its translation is CASSLGTGSPKAANEKLFF. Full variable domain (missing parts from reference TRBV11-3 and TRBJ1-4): EAGVVQSPRYKIIEKKQPVAFWCNPISGHNTLYWYLQNLGQGPELLIRYENEEAVDDSQLPKDRFSAERLKGVDSTLKIQPAELGDSAVYLCASSLGTGSPKAANEKLFFGSGTQLSVL.

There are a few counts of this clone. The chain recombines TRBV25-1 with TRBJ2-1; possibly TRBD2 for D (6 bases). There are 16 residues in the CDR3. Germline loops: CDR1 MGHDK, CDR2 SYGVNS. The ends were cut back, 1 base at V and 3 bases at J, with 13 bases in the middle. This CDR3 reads CASSELAALHYNEQFF. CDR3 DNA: TGTGCCAGCAGTGAATTAGCGGCGCTCCACTACAATGAGCAGTTCTTC.

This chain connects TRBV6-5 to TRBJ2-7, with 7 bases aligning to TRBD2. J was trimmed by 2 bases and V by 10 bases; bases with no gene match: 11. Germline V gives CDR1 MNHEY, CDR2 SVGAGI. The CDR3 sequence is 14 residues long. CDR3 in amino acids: CAIWKGSGAYEQYF. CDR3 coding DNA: TGTGCCATTTGGAAGGGGAGCGGGGCCTACGAGCAGTACTTC.